A single sample gave rise to the 21 T cell receptor beta chains below, sequenced in a study of blood T cell repertoires in COVID-19. Using immunoSEQ multiplex PCR, the repertoire was profiled, and TCRdb retains in-frame clones only, with some absent. The table has about 270,000 clones, approximately 84% seen once. Sequencing was done on a sample of peripheral blood. The receptor source for this set is a human donor with COVID-19, enrolled during active disease. The donor label of this sample is uncertain.

This clone was detected only a few times. The chain carries TRBV3-1 (or the pseudogene TRBV3-2) and TRBJ1-2; TRBD1 is a possible D gene (5 bases). Looked up from germline, CDR1 is LGHDT and CDR2 is YNNKEL (reference sequence). The CDR3 is 12 amino acids. The germline V and J ends were trimmed by 3 bases and 8 bases, with 10 bases remaining between them. The CDR3: CASSHREGGYTF. The CDR3 coding sequence is TGTGCCAGCAGCCACAGGGAGGGAGGCTACACCTTC.

The chain recombines TRBV9 with TRBJ1-2; tentatively, D is TRBD1 (6 bases). Germline lookup yields CDR1 SGDLS and CDR2 YYNGEE. This CDR3 is built from 16 residues. V was trimmed by 4 bases and J by 3 bases, leaving 19 bases between them. CDR3 region: CASSPTGGPGDYGYTF. The CDR3 bases are TGTGCCAGCAGCCCTACCGGGGGGCCGGGGGACTATGGCTACACCTTC. Using reference TRBV9 and TRBJ1-2 for the parts outside the CDR3, the full variable domain is DSGVTQTPKHLITATGQRVTLRCSPRSGDLSVYWYQQSLDQGLQFLIQYYNGEERAKGNILERFSAQQFPDLHSELNLSSLELGDSALYFCASSPTGGPGDYGYTFGSGTRLTVV.

The chain joins TRBV28 to TRBJ1-1, with a possible D match to TRBD1 (6 bases). This CDR3 is built from 13 residues. Deletions cut 4 bases from V and 5 bases from J, with 11 bases between. Per germline, CDR1 MDHEN and CDR2 SYDVKM. CDR3 amino acids: CASSSQGWTEAFF. The CDR3 DNA reads TGTGCCAGCAGTTCGCAGGGGTGGACTGAAGCTTTCTTT.

In regard to this clone: A read error may produce the germline difference seen at one junction end. The V call is TRBV7-7, the J call TRBJ2-2, with no clear D. The CDR3 length is 17 residues. Germline-derived CDR1 and CDR2 are SSHAT and FNYEAQ (reference sequence). The CDR3 spells CASSLESPSLGGGELFF. As DNA, the CDR3 is TGTGCTAGCAGCTTAGAGTCCCCCTCCTTAGGCGGCGGGGAGCTGTTTTTT.

The chain uses TRBV19 and TRBJ1-4; 9 bases are a match to TRBD1. Germline V gives CDR1 LNHDA, CDR2 SQIVND (reference sequence). Unmatched junction bases numbered 23, after V lost 7 bases and J lost 8 bases. This CDR3 region has 19 residues. In DNA, the CDR3 is TGTGCCAGTACCCCCGGGGGACAGGGTCGCGGCACTTCTAGGGAAAAACTGTTTTTT. Residues: CASTPGGQGRGTSREKLFF.

The chain joins TRBV5-1 to TRBJ1-2; 7 nucleotides line up with TRBD1. V shed 2 bases, J shed 4 bases, and the junction held 8 bases outside the gene matches. The CDR3 contains 15 residues. CDR1 and CDR2 (germline): SGHRS, YFSETQ. The chain's CDR3 is CASSFGTGDFYGYTF. CDR3 sequence (DNA): TGCGCCAGCAGCTTCGGAACAGGGGATTTCTATGGCTACACCTTC.

The gene calls are TRBV7-9 and TRBJ2-2; 8 bases are a match to TRBD2. Germline trimming cut 5 bases from V and 4 bases from J; bases unmatched to any gene: 6. Germline CDR1 and CDR2: SEHNR and FQNEAQ (reference sequence). There are 15 residues in the CDR3. CDR3 nucleotides: TGTGCCAGCAGCCGGGGGGGGCACCTCACCGGGGAGCTGTTTTTT. It codes for CASSRGGHLTGELFF.

The chain employs TRBV4-3 and TRBJ2-2, with a weak D call TRBD2 (5 bases). The CDR3 covers 14 residues. Trimming took 4 bases from V and 1 from J, leaving 7 bases between them. CDR1 LGHNA and CDR2 YSLEER come from the germline V gene. The CDR3 reads CASSPGGNTGELFF. The CDR3 DNA reads TGCGCCAGCAGCCCCGGAGGGAACACCGGGGAGCTGTTTTTT.

This chain links TRBV5-4 with TRBJ2-7, with D maybe TRBD1 (6 bases). Germline V gives CDR1 SGHNT, CDR2 YYREEE (reference sequence). The CDR3 length is 14 residues. The ends were cut back, 2 bases at V and 0 bases at J, with 9 bases in the middle. CDR3 amino acids: CASSFDRYSYEQYF. CDR3 bases: TGTGCCAGCAGCTTTGACAGGTACTCCTACGAGCAGTACTTC.

On this clone: The limits of the CDR3 on the DNA are not certain, so only TCRdb's listed CDR3 is given. V usage is TRBV10-3 and J usage is TRBJ1-5; the D call of TRBD1 is as the table states it, not checked on the DNA. Germline assignment: CDR1 ENHRY and CDR2 SYGVKD. The CDR3 contains 13 residues when both ends are counted. The CDR3 is CAASQGLDSPSIF.

A note on this clone: Other nucleotide sequences in the sample specify the same CDR3. The V and J genes are TRBV7-2 and TRBJ1-4, with D possibly TRBD1 on 6 matching bases. Looked up from germline, CDR1 is SGHTA and CDR2 is FQGNSA. Trimming removed 1 base at V and 3 bases at J, with 6 bases between. This CDR3 contains 14 residues. In nucleotides, the CDR3 is TGTGCCAGCAGCTTAGGGACAGCTAATGAAAAACTGTTTTTT. It codes for CASSLGTANEKLFF.

This clone was detected once. The rearrangement links TRBV19 to TRBJ1-1; the D is unclear. Germline CDR1 LNHDA, CDR2 SQIVND (reference sequence). Trimming took off 3 bases at V and 3 bases at J, with 11 bases between the two ends. The length of the CDR3 is 14 residues. CDR3 region: CASSIGVFDTEAFF. Written as DNA, the CDR3 is TGTGCCAGTAGTATCGGGGTCTTTGACACTGAAGCTTTCTTT.

The chain recombines TRBV18 with TRBJ1-5; 7 bases align to TRBD1. From germline, CDR1 is KGHSH and CDR2 LQKENI. The CDR3 has 15 amino acids. V shed 0 bases and J 5 bases; nucleotides not matched to a gene: 4. CDR3 sequence: CASSPPLGGHQPQHF. CDR3 sequence (DNA): TGTGCCAGCTCACCACCTTTAGGGGGCCATCAGCCCCAGCATTTT.

This clone was recorded only once. The chain couples TRBV28 to TRBJ2-2; possible D gene TRBD2, 6 bases. The germline CDR1 and CDR2 sequences are MDHEN and SYDVKM. Trimming cost V 3 bases and J 5 bases, with 13 bases left between them. CDR3 length equals 15 residues. The CDR3 is CASSFLTSPTGELFF. The CDR3 nucleotides are TGTGCCAGCAGTTTCCTAACTAGCCCTACCGGGGAGCTGTTTTTT.

The chain recombines TRBV6-5 with TRBJ2-5; 9 positions match TRBD2. Unmatched junction bases numbered 8, after V lost 2 bases and J lost 7 bases. Germline CDR1 reads MNHEY; CDR2 reads SVGAGI. The CDR3 is 15 residues long. This CDR3 reads CASSYPSGVPRTQYF. In nucleotides, the CDR3 is TGTGCCAGCAGTTACCCTAGCGGGGTACCGCGGACCCAGTACTTC.

This rearrangement joins TRBV28 to TRBJ1-4; 7 positions agree with TRBD1. In germline, CDR1 is MDHEN, CDR2 SYDVKM. V gave up 6 bases and J gave up 5 bases; unmatched junction bases: 9. This CDR3 contains 15 residues. The CDR3 sequence: CASRQPGQQNEKLFF. The CDR3 nucleotides read TGTGCCAGCAGGCAACCGGGACAGCAGAATGAAAAACTGTTTTTT. The full variable domain, in which reference TRBV28 and TRBJ1-4 provide the parts outside the CDR3, is DVKVTQSSRYLVKRTGEKVFLECVQDMDHENMFWYRQDPGLGLRLIYFSYDVKMKEKGDIPEGYSVSREKKERFSLILESASTNQTSMYLCASRQPGQQNEKLFFGSGTQLSVL.

CDR3 DNA: TGTGCCAGCTCACGGAGCGGGGGTAGAGGGGAGCAGTACTTC. Translating gives CASSRSGGRGEQYF. The J gene is TRBJ2-7, the V gene TRBV18, with 8 positions matching TRBD2. From germline, CDR1 is KGHSH and CDR2 LQKENI. Germline trimming cut 4 bases from V and 7 bases from J; bases unmatched to any gene: 9. CDR3 length: 14 amino acids.

This clone has a single count. This chain links TRBV3-1 (or the pseudogene TRBV3-2) with TRBJ1-4, with a possible D match to TRBD1 (5 bases). V was shortened by 1 base and J by 6 bases, with 12 bases between the two germline ends. Germline V gene sequence: CDR1 LGHDT, CDR2 YNNKEL (reference sequence). This CDR3 has 15 amino acids. This CDR3 reads CASSQGGRVDEKLFF. The CDR3 region has the DNA TGTGCCAGCAGCCAAGGGGGGAGGGTTGATGAAAAACTGTTTTTT.

This chain links TRBV18 with TRBJ2-4; D possibly corresponds to TRBD1 (6 bases). CDR3 length equals 14 residues. The V gene's germline CDR1 is KGHSH and CDR2 LQKENI. Trimming pared 6 bases from V and 2 bases from J, leaving 11 bases between. CDR3 coding DNA: TGTGCCAGCTCTACGGACAGCACCAAAAACATTCAGTACTTC. Its protein product is CASSTDSTKNIQYF.

The chain is built from TRBV9 and TRBJ2-1, with 15 bases that match TRBD2. Germline CDR1 SGDLS, CDR2 YYNGEE. The CDR3 has 17 amino acids. V trimming: 2 bases; J trimming: 4 bases; junction bases outside the gene matches: 4. The CDR3 protein is CASSVGLAGGAYNEQFF. Here the CDR3 DNA reads TGTGCCAGCAGCGTGGGACTAGCGGGAGGTGCTTACAATGAGCAGTTCTTC.

CDR3: CASSGGVFRNTIYF. Written as DNA, the CDR3 is TGTGCCAGCAGTGGAGGGGTTTTCCGAAACACCATATATTTT. This chain uses TRBV21-1 with TRBJ1-3. TRBV21-1 is given as a pseudogene. The CDR3 has 14 residues.